Each of the 7 T cell receptor beta chains below was sequenced from the same sample in a study of beta chain features in type 1 diabetes. Expressed TCRB transcripts were sequenced after all isolated RNA was converted to cDNA. Measured with immunoSEQ multiplex PCR; TCRdb has only the in-frame clones, and not every one. The sample contains about 360,000 clones, roughly 12% of which appear only once. Source material: naive CD4+ T cells from blood. All receptors come from a man younger than 30 in good health.

The chain is built from TRBV7-6 and TRBJ2-5; 9 bases align to TRBD2. TRBJ2-7 matches the DNA end more closely, so the J call is doubtful. CDR3 length equals 15 residues. Germline V gives CDR1 SGHVS, CDR2 FNYEAQ. CDR3 nucleotides: TGTGCCAGCAGCTCCCTTAGCGGGAGTCTTTACGAGCAGTACTTC. It codes for CASSSLSGSLYEQYF.

This clone was observed a single time. The sample has other DNA sequences that encode this CDR3 too. The rearrangement joins TRBV6-5 to TRBJ1-2; 7 bases match TRBD1. J lost 0 bases, V lost 0 bases, and 1 base had no gene match. This CDR3 spans 15 amino acids. The germline CDR1 and CDR2 sequences are MNHEY and SVGAGI. The CDR3 reads CASSYSGTANYGYTF. DNA for the CDR3: TGTGCCAGCAGTTACTCCGGGACAGCTAACTATGGCTACACCTTC.

This clone showed up just a few times. V and J are TRBV4-3 and TRBJ1-1; D is unclear. The germline V and J ends were trimmed by 0 bases and 1 base, with 6 bases remaining between them. The CDR3 spans 14 residues. Germline V gene sequence: CDR1 LGHNA, CDR2 YSLEER. The CDR3 DNA sequence: TGCGCCAGCAGCCAAGATCAGTGGAACACTGAAGCTTTCTTT. Its translation is CASSQDQWNTEAFF.

Worth noting for this clone: Here the CDR3 omits its conserved ending phenylalanine or tryptophan, so a read error is the likely source. The DNA is omitted, as the CDR3 cannot be located on it reliably, and the CDR3 follows TCRdb's listing. The V gene is TRBV14, the J gene TRBJ2-7; the table's D call, TRBD1, has no DNA check behind it. The CDR3 length is 14 residues, termini included. Germline CDR1 is SGHDN and CDR2 is FVKESK. CDR3 sequence reads: CASSQVGQGYLWAL.

DNA for the CDR3: TGTGCCAGCAGCCCAAACCCACTCTCGACTAGCGGGAGTCGTAACAATGAGCAGTTCTTC. Its translation: CASSPNPLSTSGSRNNEQFF. V and J are TRBV13 and TRBJ2-1, with 12 nucleotides matching TRBD2. The CDR3 is made up of 20 amino acids. V was pared by 5 bases and J by 5 bases, with 19 bases of the junction left unmatched. CDR1 is PRHDT and CDR2 is FYEKMQ in the germline V gene (reference sequence).

The chain is built from TRBV7-2 and TRBJ2-1; no definite D call. CDR1 and CDR2 from the germline V gene are SGHTA and FQGNSA. There are 11 residues in the CDR3. V was trimmed by 3 bases and J by 11 bases, leaving 8 bases between them. The CDR3 DNA reads TGTGCCAGCAGCTTGAGCCCGCAGCAGTTCTTC. Residues: CASSLSPQQFF.

This clone was detected only a few times. The gene calls are TRBV6-4 and TRBJ2-4; 8 nucleotides match TRBD1. The CDR3 totals 15 residues. The V segment lost 1 base and the J segment 8 bases; nucleotides outside the gene matches: 7. The germline gives CDR1 MRHNA, CDR2 SNTAGT. In DNA, the CDR3 is TGTGCCAGCAGTGACTGGAGACAGGGGAGACACATTCAGTACTTC. It encodes CASSDWRQGRHIQYF.